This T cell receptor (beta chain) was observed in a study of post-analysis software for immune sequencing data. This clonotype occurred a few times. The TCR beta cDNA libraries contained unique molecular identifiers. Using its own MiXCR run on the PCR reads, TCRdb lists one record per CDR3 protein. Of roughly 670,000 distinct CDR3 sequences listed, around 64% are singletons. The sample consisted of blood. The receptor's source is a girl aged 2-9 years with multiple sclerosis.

The CDR3 DNA sequence: TGTGCCAGCAGAGACGCAGGGGGCTCCTACAATGAGCAGTTCTTC. It is translated as CASRDAGGSYNEQFF. The chain carries TRBV6-5 and TRBJ2-1, with TRBD1 identical over 7 bases. The length of the CDR3 is 15 residues. After removal of 6 bases from V and 0 bases from J, the junction contained 5 bases not matched to a gene. Germline-derived CDR1 and CDR2 are MNHEY and SVGAGI.